The 23 T cell receptor beta chains below all came from one sample that was sequenced in a study of shared clonotypes between healthy human individuals. TCRdb's copy holds only in-frame clones and misses some; the assay was immunoSEQ multiplex PCR. The repertoire has about 660,000 clones, less than 85% of them found once; the top ten carry over 1.5%. What was sequenced was memory CD4+ T cells sorted from blood. Subset in this sample: CD45RA-negative fraction. The receptors were gathered from a woman in her 30s in good health.

This clone appeared a few times. This chain links TRBV14 with TRBJ2-1, with D maybe TRBD2 (6 bases). The germline V gene has CDR1 SGHDN and CDR2 FVKESK. V shed 4 bases and J shed 2 bases, with 9 bases lying between them. The length of the CDR3 is 14 residues. CDR3 in DNA: TGTGCCAGCAGCCGGGGCGGGACCTACAATGAGCAGTTCTTC. The encoded protein is CASSRGGTYNEQFF.

The chain has TRBV7-9 and TRBJ2-1, with a tentative D call TRBD2 (5 bases). Germline CDR1 and CDR2: SEHNR and FQNEAQ (reference sequence). Trimming removed 0 bases from V and 15 bases from J, with 18 bases in between. The CDR3 sequence is 14 residues long. The CDR3 loop is CASSLASEGPRPFF. CDR3 sequence (DNA): TGTGCCAGCAGCTTAGCGAGTGAGGGTCCTCGTCCGTTCTTC.

The gene calls are TRBV6-1 and TRBJ2-5; 8 bases map to TRBD1. This CDR3 is 15 amino acids long. The germline V gene encodes CDR1 MNHNS and CDR2 SASEGT. The junction had 11 bases not matched to a gene; V was cut back by 6 bases and J by 5 bases. The CDR3 nucleotides are TGTGCCAGCAGCGTGCGCACAGGGGGTTGGGAGACCCAGTACTTC. Protein product: CASSVRTGGWETQYF.

The chain has TRBV4-1 and TRBJ2-2; D is uncertain. CDR3 length equals 15 residues. CDR1 and CDR2 from the germline V gene are MGHRA and YSYEKL. V gave up 1 base and J gave up 4 bases, with 10 bases separating them. DNA for the CDR3: TGCGCCAGCAGCCAAGGGAATAGCCTCACCGGGGAGCTGTTTTTT. This sequence encodes CASSQGNSLTGELFF.

The chain uses TRBV18 and TRBJ2-5; a weak D match, TRBD1 (5 bases). CDR1 is KGHSH and CDR2 is LQKENI in the germline V gene. V lost 4 bases and J 1 base, leaving 13 bases between the germline ends. This CDR3 has 15 residues. The CDR3 nucleotides are TGTGCCAGCTCACTGCGGTCGACAGCCCAAGAGACCCAGTACTTC. Residues: CASSLRSTAQETQYF.

This clone has just one count. V and J are TRBV7-3 and TRBJ2-7; D ambiguous. Germline lookup yields CDR1 SGHTA and CDR2 FQGTGA. V lost 2 bases to trimming and J lost 3 bases, with 14 bases between them. The CDR3 length is 15 residues. CDR3 nucleotide sequence: TGTGCCAGCAGCTTAGGTTTGGGTGAAGGCTACGAGCAGTACTTC. Protein: CASSLGLGEGYEQYF.

This chain connects TRBV28 to TRBJ2-1; 8 bases are shared with TRBD2. Germline loops: CDR1 MDHEN, CDR2 SYDVKM. With 6 bases clipped from V and 3 bases from J, the junction kept 7 bases outside the gene matches. The CDR3 runs 15 residues. This CDR3 reads CASSPGGGNYNEQFF. CDR3 nucleotides: TGTGCCAGCAGCCCCGGGGGGGGGAACTACAATGAGCAGTTCTTC.

This clone was observed a single time. The V call is TRBV29-1, the J call TRBJ2-1, with D tentatively TRBD1 or TRBD2 (7 bases each). The CDR3 is 15 amino acids. V was trimmed by 3 bases and J by 2 bases, leaving 14 bases between them. Per germline, CDR1 SQVTM and CDR2 ANQGSEA. The CDR3 coding sequence is TGCAGCGTTGATGACAGGGACTATACCTACAATGAGCAGTTCTTC. Protein product: CSVDDRDYTYNEQFF.

This rearrangement joins TRBV7-2 to TRBJ2-1; 8 nucleotides match TRBD2. The CDR3 loop spans 15 amino acids. Germline V lookup: CDR1 SGHTA, CDR2 FQGNSA. J was trimmed by 8 bases and V by 5 bases; bases with no gene match: 11. CDR3 bases: TGTGCCAGCAGCCCCAACCAGCGGGAGTTACATGAGCAGTTCTTC. Protein: CASSPNQRELHEQFF. The full variable domain, in which reference TRBV7-2 and TRBJ2-1 provide the parts outside the CDR3, is GAGVSQSPSNKVTEKGKDVELRCDPISGHTALYWYRQSLGQGLEFLIYFQGNSAPDKSGLPSDRFSAERTGGSVSTLTIQRTQQEDSAVYLCASSPNQRELHEQFFGPGTRLTVL.

This clone was picked up many times. Other DNA sequences in this specimen translate into the identical CDR3. J is TRBJ2-1 and V is TRBV6-5, with 7 positions matching TRBD2. The CDR3 covers 14 residues. Unmatched junction bases numbered 3, after V lost 5 bases and J lost 2 bases. Germline CDR1 reads MNHEY; CDR2 reads SVGAGI. CDR3 sequence: CASSNLAAYNEQFF. In DNA form, the CDR3 reads TGTGCCAGCAGTAATCTAGCGGCCTACAATGAGCAGTTCTTC.

The V gene is TRBV28, the J gene TRBJ2-4, with D unclear. The CDR3 is 14 amino acids. V lost 5 bases and J lost 3, with 11 bases in between. In germline, CDR1 is MDHEN, CDR2 SYDVKM. CDR3 region: CASSHDWDKNIQYF. The DNA for the CDR3 is TGTGCCAGCAGTCATGATTGGGACAAAAACATTCAGTACTTC.

Only a few counts were recorded for this clone. The gene calls are TRBV19 and TRBJ2-7; D perhaps matches TRBD2 (6 bases). Trimming took off 4 bases at V and 3 bases at J, with 10 bases between the two ends. The CDR3 runs to 13 residues. In germline, CDR1 is LNHDA, CDR2 SQIVND (reference sequence). The CDR3 loop is CASSTHGGYEQYF. DNA of the CDR3: TGTGCCAGTAGTACTCACGGGGGCTACGAGCAGTACTTC. The full variable domain, its missing parts supplied by reference TRBV19 and TRBJ2-7, is DGGITQSPKYLFRKEGQNVTLSCEQNLNHDAMYWYRQDPGQGLRLIYYSQIVNDFQKGDIAEGYSVSREKKESFPLTVTSAQKNPTAFYLCASSTHGGYEQYFGPGTRLTVT.

This clone was seen a single time. The gene calls are TRBV28 and TRBJ1-3, with 8 positions matching TRBD1. CDR3 length: 16 amino acids. CDR1 is MDHEN, CDR2 SYDVKM, per germline. The V segment lost 6 bases and the J segment 2 bases; nucleotides outside the gene matches: 9. This CDR3 is CASSSPGQATGNTIYF. CDR3 DNA sequence: TGTGCCAGCAGCTCCCCGGGACAGGCGACTGGAAACACCATATATTTT.

The genes are TRBV5-5 and TRBJ1-1, with a possible D match to TRBD1 (6 bases). Germline V gives CDR1 SGHKS, CDR2 YYEKEE (reference sequence). The V end lost 2 bases, the J end lost 11 bases, and 10 bases lay between the germline ends. The CDR3 runs to 11 residues. The CDR3 sequence is CASSLQGFAFF. As DNA, the CDR3 is TGTGCCAGCAGCTTACAGGGTTTCGCTTTCTTT.

J is TRBJ1-6 and V is TRBV11-2, with no clear D. Between the trimmed V and J ends, which lost 0 bases and 8 bases, there was a span of 2 bases. This CDR3 comprises 12 residues. Germline CDR1 reads SGHAT; CDR2 reads FQNNGV. This chain's CDR3 is CASSLDDSPLHF. The CDR3 DNA reads TGTGCCAGCAGCTTAGATGATTCACCCCTCCACTTT.

The rearrangement joins TRBV7-2 to TRBJ2-2; a possible D gene is TRBD2 (6 bases). CDR3 length equals 15 residues. V was cut by 4 bases and J by 4 bases, with 13 bases left in between. Germline V gives CDR1 SGHTA, CDR2 FQGNSA. CDR3 region: CASSSPGLLTGELFF. In DNA, the CDR3 is TGTGCCAGCAGCTCCCCGGGACTCCTCACCGGGGAGCTGTTTTTT. Combining the CDR3 with reference TRBV7-2 and TRBJ2-2 gives the whole variable domain GAGVSQSPSNKVTEKGKDVELRCDPISGHTALYWYRQSLGQGLEFLIYFQGNSAPDKSGLPSDRFSAERTGGSVSTLTIQRTQQEDSAVYLCASSSPGLLTGELFFGEGSRLTVL.

This clone was recorded once. The rearrangement uses TRBV11-2 and TRBJ2-5; perhaps TRBD1 as D (5 bases). The V end was cut by 1 base, the J end by 5 bases, with 20 bases between. The germline gives CDR1 SGHAT, CDR2 FQNNGV. This CDR3 has 17 amino acids. CDR3 in DNA: TGTGCCAGCAGCTTAGCCGACAGATGGGAAGATGTGGAGACCCAGTACTTC. Translated: CASSLADRWEDVETQYF.

The V gene is TRBV7-8, the J gene TRBJ2-7; D remains ambiguous. CDR3 size: 13 residues. Germline V gene sequence: CDR1 SGHVS, CDR2 FQNEAQ. CDR3 amino acids: CASYDTDPDEQYF. The DNA of the CDR3 is TGTGCGAGCTACGACACGGATCCGGACGAGCAGTACTTC.

The rearrangement links TRBV11-2 to TRBJ1-5; no firm D call. CDR3 size: 15 residues. V gave up 5 bases and J gave up 0 bases, with 11 bases separating them. Germline loops: CDR1 SGHAT, CDR2 FQNNGV. CDR3 bases: TGTGCCAGCAGCAAGTCAGAGACTAGCAATCAGCCCCAGCATTTT. Translated: CASSKSETSNQPQHF.

This clone was detected a few times. V usage is TRBV7-2 and J usage is TRBJ2-7, with D perhaps matching TRBD1 (6 bases). CDR3 length: 14 residues. Germline lookup yields CDR1 SGHTA and CDR2 FQGNSA. V shed 5 bases and J shed 0 bases, with 11 bases lying between them. The CDR3 DNA reads as TGTGCCAGCAGCGTGACAGGAAGCTCCTACGAGCAGTACTTC. Translated, it gives CASSVTGSSYEQYF.

The CDR3 DNA sequence: TGCAGCGTTGACCGAGGCTCGAACACTGAAGCTTTCTTT. Translated, it gives CSVDRGSNTEAFF. The V gene is TRBV29-1, the J gene TRBJ1-1; the D is unclear. CDR3 size: 13 residues. The V end was cut by 3 bases, the J end by 1 base, with 9 bases between. Germline CDR1 reads SQVTM; CDR2 reads ANQGSEA.

The chain carries TRBV27 and TRBJ2-3; tentative D call: TRBD2 (5 bases). CDR3 length: 15 amino acids. Germline V CDR1 and CDR2: MNHEY, SMNVEV (reference sequence). V dropped 6 bases and J dropped 2 bases, with 15 bases sitting between them. CDR3 DNA: TGTGCCAGCAGCCTCAAGACGGGATACACAGATACGCAGTATTTT. This sequence encodes CASSLKTGYTDTQYF.

The gene calls are TRBV5-6 and TRBJ1-1, with 8 nucleotides matching TRBD1. The V gene's germline CDR1 is SGHDT and CDR2 YYEEEE. Unmatched junction bases numbered 16, after V lost 2 bases and J lost 7 bases. The CDR3 has 17 amino acids. The CDR3 DNA follows: TGTGCCAGCAGCTTTCGATTCAACGCAGGGGGCTTCGGTGAAGCTTTCTTT. Translating gives CASSFRFNAGGFGEAFF.